Shown below are 31 T cell receptor beta chains from a single sample sequenced in a study of blood T cell repertoires in COVID-19. Measured with immunoSEQ multiplex PCR; TCRdb has only the in-frame clones, and not every one. The data hold over 45,000 clones, with roughly 83% observed a single time. Sequenced sample: peripheral blood. These receptors came from a human donor in a cohort sampled during active COVID-19.

The rearrangement uses TRBV18 and TRBJ1-3; 12 bases match TRBD1. The V gene end was trimmed by 2 bases and the J gene end by 1 base; junction bases not matched to a gene: 6. Per germline, CDR1 KGHSH and CDR2 LQKENI. CDR3 length equals 18 residues. The CDR3 is CASSPNSGQGASGNTIYF. The CDR3 DNA reads TGTGCCAGCTCACCAAATTCGGGACAGGGGGCGTCTGGAAACACCATATATTTT.

The chain joins TRBV11-1 to TRBJ1-1; 9 bases map to TRBD1. The ends lost 2 bases at V and 4 bases at J; junction bases unmatched: 8. Germline CDR1 SGHAT, CDR2 FQDESV (reference sequence). The CDR3 loop spans 16 amino acids. The CDR3 sequence: CASSLLPGQGLTEAFF. DNA for the CDR3: TGTGCCAGCAGCTTACTTCCGGGACAGGGTCTCACTGAAGCTTTCTTT.

The rearrangement links TRBV28 to TRBJ2-7, with 7 bases matching TRBD1. Germline CDR1 and CDR2: MDHEN and SYDVKM. After removal of 5 bases from V and 7 bases from J, the junction contained 5 bases not matched to a gene. The CDR3 runs to 12 residues. The CDR3 DNA reads TGTGCCAGCAGTGCATGGGACAGAGAGCAGTACTTC. It is translated as CASSAWDREQYF. Drawing the rest from reference TRBV28 and TRBJ2-7, the complete variable domain is DVKVTQSSRYLVKRTGEKVFLECVQDMDHENMFWYRQDPGLGLRLIYFSYDVKMKEKGDIPEGYSVSREKKERFSLILESASTNQTSMYLCASSAWDREQYFGPGTRLTVT.

This clone has just one count. This chain joins TRBV27 and TRBJ1-5, with unresolved D. Trimming took 3 bases from V and 6 from J, leaving 9 bases between them. There are 13 residues in the CDR3. CDR1 is MNHEY, CDR2 SMNVEV, per germline (reference sequence). The CDR3 nucleotides are TGTGCCAGCAGTTTCCTCGGTTCTCAGCCCCAGCATTTT. Its protein product is CASSFLGSQPQHF.

This sequence joins TRBV6-1 and TRBJ1-1, with D possibly matching TRBD1 (5 bases). The V end lost 1 base, the J end lost 5 bases, and 8 bases lay between the germline ends. Germline V CDR1 and CDR2: MNHNS, SASEGT. The length of the CDR3 is 13 residues. The CDR3 loop is CASSEGRGTEAFF. In DNA, the CDR3 is TGTGCCAGCAGTGAAGGTAGGGGAACTGAAGCTTTCTTT.

V gene TRBV7-9 combines with J gene TRBJ1-1; D might be TRBD1 (5 bases). Trimming stripped 6 bases from V and 1 base from J, with 12 bases between. The germline V gene encodes CDR1 SEHNR and CDR2 FQNEAQ (reference sequence). The length of the CDR3 is 14 residues. For the CDR3, the DNA is TGTGCCAGCAGACGGACATCGACGAACACTGAAGCTTTCTTT. As protein: CASRRTSTNTEAFF.

The chain couples TRBV21-1 to TRBJ1-2; the table's D call TRBD1 went unverified against the DNA. TRBV21-1 constitutes a pseudogene. CDR3 length: 18 residues. Here the CDR3 reads CASSIRLIQGRDSYGYTF. CDR3 sequence (DNA): TGTGCCAGCAGCATCCGCCTTATACAGGGGCGCGATAGCTATGGCTACACCTTC.

A few counts support this clone. The chain couples TRBV19 to TRBJ1-5; D is possibly TRBD1 (5 bases). The ends were cut back, 5 bases at V and 6 bases at J, with 14 bases in the middle. The CDR3 loop spans 14 amino acids. Germline lookup yields CDR1 LNHDA and CDR2 SQIVND (reference sequence). The CDR3 protein is CASSPTGGGQPQHF. The CDR3 region has the DNA TGTGCCAGTAGTCCTACTGGGGGAGGTCAGCCCCAGCATTTT.

This chain joins TRBV10-3 and TRBJ2-5; 8 bases are shared with TRBD1. Germline values: CDR1 ENHRY, CDR2 SYGVKD. Trimming cost V 3 bases and J 5 bases; bases outside gene matches: 5. The length of the CDR3 is 14 residues. The CDR3 reads CAISDGQGRETQYF. The CDR3 region has the DNA TGTGCCATCAGTGACGGACAGGGACGGGAGACCCAGTACTTC.

This clone was found once. The rearrangement links TRBV7-3 to TRBJ1-1; TRBD1 agrees at 8 bases. The germline V gene encodes CDR1 SGHTA and CDR2 FQGTGA. V shed 1 base, J shed 8 bases, and the junction held 9 bases outside the gene matches. CDR3 length: 15 amino acids. The CDR3 region is CASSLNPDRAYEAFF. The DNA of the CDR3 is TGTGCCAGCAGCTTAAATCCGGACAGGGCTTACGAAGCTTTCTTT.

This clone was counted once. The chain uses TRBV10-3 and TRBJ1-1; possible D gene TRBD1, 6 bases. Germline V gene lookup returns CDR1 ENHRY and CDR2 SYGVKD. The CDR3 consists of 16 residues. V was pared by 3 bases and J by 8 bases, with 22 bases between. CDR3 sequence (DNA): TGTGCCATCAGTGATCAGACCGGGACACCGAAATCAGAAGCTTTCTTT. This codes for CAISDQTGTPKSEAFF.

The chain carries TRBV20-1 and TRBJ1-2, with D maybe TRBD1 (6 bases). The CDR3 is made up of 10 amino acids. Germline assignment: CDR1 DFQATT and CDR2 SNEGSKA (reference sequence). V was trimmed by 8 bases and J by 7 bases, leaving 11 bases between them. CDR3 DNA sequence: TGCAGTTGGTTAGGGGGTGGCTACACCTTC. This codes for CSWLGGGYTF.

This sequence joins TRBV19 and TRBJ2-1; the match to TRBD1 covers 9 bases. CDR1 is LNHDA and CDR2 is SQIVND in the germline V gene (reference sequence). The V and J ends lost 6 bases and 8 bases, in that order; junction bases with no gene match: 11. This CDR3 has 15 residues. The CDR3 spells CASRRGTGRRYEQFF. The CDR3 DNA reads TGTGCCAGTAGAAGAGGGACAGGGAGGCGATATGAGCAGTTCTTC.

The CDR3 spells CASSSFDQGGANVLTF. Here the CDR3 DNA reads TGTGCCAGCAGCTCGTTCGATCAGGGCGGGGCCAACGTCCTGACTTTC. The chain recombines TRBV6-2 or TRBV6-3 with TRBJ2-6; D might be TRBD1 (5 bases). The CDR3 sequence is 16 residues long. CDR1 is MNHEY, CDR2 SVGEGT, per germline. Trimming cost V 6 bases and J 4 bases, with 16 bases left between them.

The chain is built from TRBV6-5 and TRBJ2-2; D is unclear. CDR1 and CDR2 from the germline V gene are MNHEY and SVGAGI. V was clipped by 9 bases and J by 6 bases, with 14 bases between them. The CDR3 has 13 amino acids. The CDR3 DNA sequence: TGTGCCAGTAGATACACGGGTCCCGGGGAGCTGTTTTTT. Amino acid sequence: CASRYTGPGELFF.

V usage is TRBV5-1 and J usage is TRBJ1-4; TRBD1 aligns across 8 bases. V shed 3 bases and J 6 bases; nucleotides not matched to a gene: 7. The CDR3 spans 15 residues. In germline, CDR1 is SGHRS, CDR2 YFSETQ. CDR3 coding DNA: TGCGCCAGCAGCTGGGGGGCAGGGGGCGATGAAAAACTGTTTTTT. It codes for CASSWGAGGDEKLFF.

This clone was counted between two and nine times. This sequence joins TRBV2 and TRBJ1-2, with 7 bases fitting TRBD1. The V gene end was trimmed by 3 bases and the J gene end by 8 bases; junction bases not matched to a gene: 9. The CDR3 is 14 residues long. The germline gives CDR1 SNHLY, CDR2 FYNNEI. The chain's CDR3 is CASSEGGRGRGYTF. DNA for the CDR3: TGTGCCAGCAGTGAGGGAGGAAGGGGGCGAGGCTACACCTTC.

V is TRBV7-3 and J is TRBJ2-7, with 9 bases matching TRBD2. From germline, CDR1 is SGHTA and CDR2 FQGTGA. The CDR3 is made up of 15 amino acids. V shed 5 bases and J 2 bases; nucleotides not matched to a gene: 7. CDR3: CASSLERGETYEQYF. In DNA form, the CDR3 reads TGTGCCAGCAGCCTCGAGCGGGGGGAAACCTACGAGCAGTACTTC.

This clone was counted once. The chain is built from TRBV4-1 and TRBJ2-5; D not certain. The CDR3 consists of 16 residues. CDR1 is MGHRA, CDR2 YSYEKL, per germline. V was pared by 0 bases and J by 5 bases, with 16 bases between. This CDR3 reads CASSQDSPASFETQYF. CDR3 DNA sequence: TGCGCCAGCAGCCAAGATAGCCCCGCCAGCTTTGAGACCCAGTACTTC.

This rearrangement joins TRBV28 to TRBJ1-2; TRBD1 might be the D (6 bases). Germline V gene lookup returns CDR1 MDHEN and CDR2 SYDVKM. V was trimmed by 5 bases and J by 4 bases, leaving 11 bases between them. This CDR3 has 13 amino acids. CDR3 coding DNA: TGTGCCAGCAGTACCCGGACAGTCTATGGCTACACCTTC. Translating gives CASSTRTVYGYTF.

The V and J genes are TRBV10-3 and TRBJ1-5; D gene ambiguous. In germline, CDR1 is ENHRY, CDR2 SYGVKD. The V and J ends lost 7 bases and 3 bases respectively, with 13 bases between them. The CDR3 covers 14 residues. CDR3 residues: CAINGVDYNQPQHF. CDR3 DNA: TGTGCCATCAACGGGGTGGATTACAATCAGCCCCAGCATTTT.

This clone was detected once. The rearrangement uses TRBV5-6 and TRBJ1-1; D gene unclear. The V and J ends lost 0 bases and 1 base respectively, with 7 bases between them. Germline-derived CDR1 and CDR2 are SGHDT and YYEEEE. The CDR3 is 14 amino acids. CDR3 bases: TGTGCCAGCAGCTTGGTTGCGGCGAACACTGAAGCTTTCTTT. It encodes CASSLVAANTEAFF. The complete variable domain, with remaining parts taken from reference TRBV5-6 and TRBJ1-1, reads DAGVTQSPTHLIKTRGQQVTLRCSPKSGHDTVSWYQQALGQGPQFIFQYYEEEERQRGNFPDRFSGHQFPNYSSELNVNALLLGDSALYLCASSLVAANTEAFFGQGTRLTVV.

V and J are TRBV3-1 (or the pseudogene TRBV3-2) and TRBJ1-1; 7 nucleotides agree with TRBD1. Germline CDR1 LGHDT, CDR2 YNNKEL (reference sequence). Trimming cost V 2 bases and J 5 bases; bases outside gene matches: 5. There are 14 residues in the CDR3. CDR3 sequence (DNA): TGTGCCAGCAGCCAAAAAGGGACAGTGACTGAAGCTTTCTTT. Its translation is CASSQKGTVTEAFF.

This clone was seen just once. The gene calls are TRBV29-1 and TRBJ2-2, with D possibly being TRBD2 (5 bases). The CDR3 covers 13 residues. The V end was cut by 5 bases, the J end by 4 bases, with 11 bases between. Germline-derived CDR1 and CDR2 are SQVTM and ANQGSEA. The CDR3: CSVFQDFTGELFF. The CDR3 nucleotides read TGCAGCGTTTTCCAGGACTTCACCGGGGAGCTGTTTTTT.

V and J are TRBV25-1 and TRBJ1-2, with 8 bases aligning to TRBD1. The V gene's germline CDR1 is MGHDK and CDR2 SYGVNS. Unmatched junction bases numbered 5, after V lost 7 bases and J lost 4 bases. The CDR3 runs 13 residues. The CDR3 DNA sequence: TGTGCCAGCACCAGGACAGGGTCCTATGGCTACACCTTC. Its translation is CASTRTGSYGYTF.

The table lists this clone with a count of one. The V gene is TRBV5-1, the J gene TRBJ2-7, with 7 bases fitting TRBD2. This CDR3 spans 14 amino acids. Germline V gene lookup returns CDR1 SGHRS and CDR2 YFSETQ. V lost 7 bases, J lost 4 bases, and 11 bases stayed unmatched. CDR3 nucleotides: TGCGCCAGCCAAAGAGGGCTAGCGGCATACGAGCAGTACTTC. This encodes CASQRGLAAYEQYF.

As concerns this clone: Different DNA sequences within this sample yield the same CDR3. The chain's CDR3 is CASSLGTGNTEAFF. The CDR3 bases are TGCGCCAGCAGCTTGGGGACAGGGAACACTGAAGCTTTCTTT. V is TRBV5-1 and J is TRBJ1-1; 7 bases are a match to TRBD1. Germline CDR1 and CDR2: SGHRS and YFSETQ. V trimming: 0 bases; J trimming: 1 base; junction bases outside the gene matches: 0. The CDR3 loop spans 14 amino acids.

This clone was counted between two and nine times. The chain carries TRBV13 and TRBJ1-1; D is uncertain. Trimming left V 7 bases short and J 3 bases short, with 21 bases between. The germline CDR1 and CDR2 sequences are PRHDT and FYEKMQ (reference sequence). This CDR3 has 16 residues. CDR3 coding DNA: TGTGCCAGCATCGAGGACGGCCGGGAGGAGGACACTGAAGCTTTCTTT. This encodes CASIEDGREEDTEAFF.

The chain uses TRBV6-5 and TRBJ1-6; the match to TRBD1 covers 7 bases. With V trimmed by 5 bases and J by 5 bases, 3 bases remained unmatched. The CDR3 totals 14 residues. Germline lookup yields CDR1 MNHEY and CDR2 SVGAGI. CDR3 DNA sequence: TGTGCCAGCAGTAGACAGGGAAATAATTCACCCCTCCACTTT. Encoded protein: CASSRQGNNSPLHF.

This sequence joins TRBV2 and TRBJ2-7, with D possibly TRBD2 on 5 matching bases. The CDR3 has 14 residues. From germline, CDR1 is SNHLY and CDR2 FYNNEI. Trimming pared 6 bases from V and 2 bases from J, leaving 14 bases between. CDR3 in amino acids: CASRSRTGTYEQYF. CDR3 in DNA: TGTGCCAGCAGATCAAGAACCGGGACCTACGAGCAGTACTTC.

The rearrangement joins TRBV2 to TRBJ2-7; D remains unclear. Germline CDR1 and CDR2: SNHLY and FYNNEI. This CDR3 region has 12 residues. The germline V and J ends were trimmed by 4 bases and 1 base, with 5 bases remaining between them. The CDR3 region has the DNA TGTGCCAGCAGTGCTTTATCCTACGAGCAGTACTTC. Its translation: CASSALSYEQYF.